This paragraph reports one T cell receptor (beta chain). These data belong to a study of technical replicates of blood from a handful of donors. Only in-frame clones appear in the TCRdb table, and some are missing; sequencing was by immunoSEQ multiplex PCR. Counted here are 70,000 or so clones, about 90% occurring once; the ten biggest clones make up less than 0.5%. V was clipped by 1 base and J by 0 bases; unmatched bases: 8. The germline CDR1 and CDR2 sequences are SEHNR and FQNEAQ (reference sequence). The length of the CDR3 is 18 residues. This chain uses TRBV7-9 with TRBJ1-3; 8 bases are shared with TRBD1. Sequenced input: T cells isolated from PBMCs. The TCR originated in a human donor in good health. CDR3 loop: CASSLGRRTGSSGNTIYF. The CDR3 DNA sequence: TGTGCCAGCAGCTTAGGCCGTAGGACAGGGAGCTCTGGAAACACCATATATTTT.